This entry is about one T cell receptor beta chain. The data belong to a study of technical replicates of blood from a few donors. The CDR3 consists of 13 residues. The V segment lost 10 bases and the J segment 3 bases; nucleotides outside the gene matches: 5. Germline values: CDR1 SNHLY, CDR2 FYNNEI. Measured with immunoSEQ multiplex PCR; TCRdb has only the in-frame clones, and not every one. The table has about 67,000 clones, roughly 98% seen once; the top ten hold roughly 0.16%. The receptor was derived from a human donor in good health. This chain uses TRBV2 with TRBJ1-1, with TRBD1 matching 10 bases. Sequencing used T cells isolated from PBMCs. The CDR3 sequence is CATTGGAHTEAFF. CDR3 DNA sequence: TGTGCCACGACAGGGGGCGCCCACACTGAAGCTTTCTTT. Based on the CDR3 plus reference TRBV2 and TRBJ1-1, the full variable domain is EPEVTQTPSHQVTQMGQEVILRCVPISNHLYFYWYRQILGQKVEFLVSFYNNEISEKSEIFDDQFSVERPDGSNFTLKIRSTKLEDSAMYFCATTGGAHTEAFFGQGTRLTVV.